Detailed here is one T cell receptor beta chain. This record comes from a study of technical replicates of blood from several donors. TCRdb's table, derived via immunoSEQ multiplex PCR, lists solely in-frame clones and lacks some. The profile covers roughly 82,000 clones, with about nine tenths appearing a single time and over 0.25% taken by the ten largest. V lost 9 bases to trimming and J lost 8 bases; unmatched junction nucleotides: 11. CDR3 size: 13 residues. CDR1 is MNHNS and CDR2 is SASEGT in the germline V gene. The rearrangement joins TRBV6-1 to TRBJ1-1, with 8 bases aligning to TRBD1. The TCR comes from a human donor in good health. Sequenced material: T cells isolated from PBMCs. The DNA of the CDR3 is TGTGCCAGGGAAACGGGGACAGGCGAGGAAGCTTTCTTT. Its protein is CARETGTGEEAFF.